The present T cell receptor beta chain was sequenced within a study of blood T cells in healthy people across ages. Study as a whole: Through template switching, about one barcoded beta molecule was captured per two T cells, as measured in model experiments.

Per-sample yields of isolated PBMCs were at least 6 million. Every sample gave at least 5 micrograms of total RNA when it was extracted. This CDR3 has 16 amino acids. For the second PCR, which ran for about 7 to 12 cycles, a sample-barcoded 5' primer and a J-beta primer mix were used. Each CDR3 protein is one row after TCRdb ran MiXCR on the 5' RACE reads. The sample lists roughly 1.9 million distinct CDR3 sequences; 35% to 50% were seen once. The sequence came from a human donor in good health. The source material was blood. This chain links TRBV21-1 with TRBJ2-5; the DNA was not compared with TRBD1, the D call given in the table. TRBV21-1 is a pseudogene. The chain's CDR3 is CASSKDVRGPQETQYF. The CDR3 region has the DNA TGTGCCAGCAGCAAAGATGTCAGGGGACCTCAAGAGACCCAGTACTTC.